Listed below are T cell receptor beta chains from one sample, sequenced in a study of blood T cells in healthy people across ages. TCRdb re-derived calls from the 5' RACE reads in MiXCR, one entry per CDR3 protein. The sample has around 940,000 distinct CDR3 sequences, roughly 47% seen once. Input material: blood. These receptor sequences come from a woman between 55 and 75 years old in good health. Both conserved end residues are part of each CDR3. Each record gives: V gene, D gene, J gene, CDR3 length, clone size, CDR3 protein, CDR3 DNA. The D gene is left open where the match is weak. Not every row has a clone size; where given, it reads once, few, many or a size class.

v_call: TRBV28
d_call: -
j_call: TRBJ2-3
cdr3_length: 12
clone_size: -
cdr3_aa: CASRGYTDTQYF
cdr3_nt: TGTGCCAGCAGGGGCTACACAGATACGCAGTATTTT

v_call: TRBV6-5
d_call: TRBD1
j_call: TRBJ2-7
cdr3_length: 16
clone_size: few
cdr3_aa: CATADKPGTGSYEQYF
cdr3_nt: TGTGCCACCGCGGATAAGCCCGGGACAGGGTCCTACGAGCAGTACTTC

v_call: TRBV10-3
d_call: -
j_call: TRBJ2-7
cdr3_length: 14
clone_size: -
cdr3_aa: CAIRQGSSSYEQYF
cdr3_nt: TGTGCCATCAGACAAGGTTCAAGCTCCTACGAGCAGTACTTC

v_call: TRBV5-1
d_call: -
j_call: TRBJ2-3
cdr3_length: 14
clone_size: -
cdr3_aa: CASSLPLADPTQYF
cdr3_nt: TGCGCCAGCAGCTTGCCGCTAGCAGACCCTACGCAGTATTTT

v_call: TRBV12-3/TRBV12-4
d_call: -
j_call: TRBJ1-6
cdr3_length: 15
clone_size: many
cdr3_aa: CASSLQGAGNSPLHF
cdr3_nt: TGTGCCAGCAGCCTGCAAGGAGCTGGCAATTCACCCCTCCACTTT

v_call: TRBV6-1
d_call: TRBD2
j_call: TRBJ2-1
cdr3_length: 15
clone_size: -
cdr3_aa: CASSESGGEYNEQFF
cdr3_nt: TGTGCCAGCAGTGAATCGGGGGGAGAGTACAATGAGCAGTTCTTC

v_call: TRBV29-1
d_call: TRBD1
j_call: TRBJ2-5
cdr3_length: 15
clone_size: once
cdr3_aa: CSVGGPGQGSWGQYF
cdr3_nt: TGCAGCGTTGGGGGGCCGGGACAGGGCTCATGGGGGCAGTACTTC

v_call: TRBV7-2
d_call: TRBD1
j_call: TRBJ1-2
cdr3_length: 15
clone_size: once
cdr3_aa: CASSSGTAINYGYTF
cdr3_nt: TGTGCCAGCAGCTCGGGGACAGCGATTAACTATGGCTACACCTTC

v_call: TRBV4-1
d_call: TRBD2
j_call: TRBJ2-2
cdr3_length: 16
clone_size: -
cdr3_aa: CASSLRLAGDTGELFF
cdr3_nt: TGCGCCAGCAGCCTCCGACTAGCGGGGGACACCGGGGAGCTGTTTTTT

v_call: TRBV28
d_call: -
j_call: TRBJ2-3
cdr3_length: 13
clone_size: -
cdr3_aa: CASRLTGADTQYF
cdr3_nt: TGTGCCAGCAGGTTAACGGGGGCAGATACGCAGTATTTT

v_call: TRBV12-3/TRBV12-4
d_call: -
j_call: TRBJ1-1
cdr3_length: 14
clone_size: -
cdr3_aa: CASSRITGNTEAFF
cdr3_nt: TGTGCCAGCAGTCGAATAACAGGGAACACTGAAGCTTTCTTT

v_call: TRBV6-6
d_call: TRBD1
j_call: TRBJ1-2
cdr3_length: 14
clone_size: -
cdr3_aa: CASRQKGQGAGYTF
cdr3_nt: TGTGCCAGCCGACAGAAGGGACAGGGGGCTGGCTACACCTTC

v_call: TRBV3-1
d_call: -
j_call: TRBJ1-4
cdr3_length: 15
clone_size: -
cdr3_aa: CASSQDGGSSEKLFF
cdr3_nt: TGTGCCAGCAGCCAAGACGGGGGGTCGAGTGAAAAACTGTTTTTT

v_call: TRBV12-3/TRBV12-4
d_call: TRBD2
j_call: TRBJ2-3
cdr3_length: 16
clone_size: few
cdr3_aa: CASSLVLAGVTDTQYF
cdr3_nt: TGTGCCAGCAGTTTAGTGCTAGCGGGAGTCACAGATACGCAGTATTTT

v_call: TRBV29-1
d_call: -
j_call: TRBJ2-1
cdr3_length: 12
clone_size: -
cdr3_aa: CSGLKKYNEQFF
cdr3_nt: TGCAGCGGCCTCAAGAAATACAATGAGCAGTTCTTC

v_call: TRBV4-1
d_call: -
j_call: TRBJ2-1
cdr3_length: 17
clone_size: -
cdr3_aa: CASSRSDSGPSYNEQFF
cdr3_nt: TGCGCCAGCAGCCGCTCAGATAGCGGCCCCTCCTACAATGAGCAGTTCTTC

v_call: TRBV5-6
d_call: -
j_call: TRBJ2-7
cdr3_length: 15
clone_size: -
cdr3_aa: CASSETGGAAHEQYF
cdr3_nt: TGTGCCAGCAGCGAGACGGGGGGCGCAGCACACGAGCAGTACTTC

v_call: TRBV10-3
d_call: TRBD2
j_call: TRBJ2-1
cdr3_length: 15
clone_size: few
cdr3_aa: CAISPGTSGNNEQFF
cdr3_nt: TGTGCCATCAGTCCCGGGACTAGCGGCAATAATGAGCAGTTCTTC

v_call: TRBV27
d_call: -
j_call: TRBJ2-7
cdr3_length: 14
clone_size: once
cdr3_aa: CASSLERFGYEQYF
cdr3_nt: TGTGCCAGCAGTTTAGAGCGTTTTGGATACGAGCAGTACTTC

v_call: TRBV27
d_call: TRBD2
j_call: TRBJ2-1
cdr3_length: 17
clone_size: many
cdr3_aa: CASSYGLAINYRSEQFF
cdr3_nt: TGTGCCAGCAGTTACGGACTAGCCATCAATTATCGGAGTGAGCAGTTCTTC

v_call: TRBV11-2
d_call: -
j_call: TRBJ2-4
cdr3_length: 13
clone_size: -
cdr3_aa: CASSQAGKNIQYF
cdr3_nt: TGTGCCAGCAGTCAAGCGGGTAAAAACATTCAGTACTTC

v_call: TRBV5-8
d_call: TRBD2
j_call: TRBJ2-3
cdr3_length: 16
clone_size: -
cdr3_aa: CASSRRGDWGTDTQYF
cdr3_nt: TGTGCCAGCAGTCGGCGGGGGGATTGGGGCACAGATACGCAGTATTTT

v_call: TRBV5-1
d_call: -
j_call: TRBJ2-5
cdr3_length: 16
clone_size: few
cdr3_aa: CASSLGLTEFRETQYF
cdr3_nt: TGCGCCAGCAGCTTGGGGTTGACTGAATTTCGGGAGACCCAGTACTTC

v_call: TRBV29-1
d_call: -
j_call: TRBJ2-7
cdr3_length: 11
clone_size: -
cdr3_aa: CSVGLSYKQYF
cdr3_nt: TGCAGCGTTGGCCTCTCCTACAAGCAGTACTTC

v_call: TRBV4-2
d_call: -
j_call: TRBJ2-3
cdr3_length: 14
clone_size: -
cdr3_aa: CASSQEKGQYTQYF
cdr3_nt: TGTGCCAGCAGCCAAGAGAAGGGGCAGTATACGCAGTATTTT

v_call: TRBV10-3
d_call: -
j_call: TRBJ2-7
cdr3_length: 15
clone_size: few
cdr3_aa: CAISDDGGLSYEQYF
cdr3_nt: TGTGCCATCAGTGATGATGGAGGGCTCTCCTACGAGCAGTACTTC

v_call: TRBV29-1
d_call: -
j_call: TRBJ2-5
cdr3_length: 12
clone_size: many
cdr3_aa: CSGLQTQETQYF
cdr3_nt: TGCAGCGGACTCCAAACACAAGAGACCCAGTACTTC

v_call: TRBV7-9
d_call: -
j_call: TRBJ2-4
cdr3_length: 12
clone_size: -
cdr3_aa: CASSLVLEEQYF
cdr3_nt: TGTGCCAGCAGCTTAGTTCTTGAGGAGCAGTACTTC

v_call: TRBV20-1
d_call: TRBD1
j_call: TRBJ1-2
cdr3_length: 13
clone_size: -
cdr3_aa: CSAVQGKNYGYTF
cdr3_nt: TGCAGTGCTGTACAGGGGAAGAACTATGGCTACACCTTC

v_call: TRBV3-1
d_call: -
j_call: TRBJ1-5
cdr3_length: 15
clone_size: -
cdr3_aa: CASSQASEDNQPQHF
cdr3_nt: TGTGCCAGCAGCCAAGCGTCGGAAGACAATCAGCCCCAGCATTTT

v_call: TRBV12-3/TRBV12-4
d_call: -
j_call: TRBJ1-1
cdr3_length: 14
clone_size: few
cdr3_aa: CASSPGTLNTEAFF
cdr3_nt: TGTGCCAGCAGTCCAGGAACCCTGAACACTGAAGCTTTCTTT

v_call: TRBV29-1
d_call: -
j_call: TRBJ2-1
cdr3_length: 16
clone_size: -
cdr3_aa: CSVGGRVGRDYNEQFF
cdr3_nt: TGCAGCGTTGGGGGTCGGGTGGGGCGGGATTACAATGAGCAGTTCTTC

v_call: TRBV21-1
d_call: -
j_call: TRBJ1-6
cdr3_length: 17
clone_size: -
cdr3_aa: CAGSNKRFGDKSSPLHF
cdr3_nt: TGTGCCGGCAGCAACAAAAGGTTCGGGGATAAGAGTTCACCCCTCCACTTT

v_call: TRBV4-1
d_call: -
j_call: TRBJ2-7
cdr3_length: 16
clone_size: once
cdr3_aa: CASSQWMRGTAAEQYF
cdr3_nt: TGCGCCAGCAGCCAATGGATGCGCGGGACAGCGGCCGAGCAGTACTTC

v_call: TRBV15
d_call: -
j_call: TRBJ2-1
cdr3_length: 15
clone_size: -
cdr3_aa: CATSGTGTAYNEQFF
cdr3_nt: TGTGCCACCAGCGGGACCGGGACTGCCTACAATGAGCAGTTCTTC

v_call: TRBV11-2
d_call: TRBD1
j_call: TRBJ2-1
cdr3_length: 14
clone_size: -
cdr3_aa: CASSRRDRFNEQFF
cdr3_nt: TGTGCCAGCAGCAGAAGGGACAGATTCAATGAGCAGTTCTTC

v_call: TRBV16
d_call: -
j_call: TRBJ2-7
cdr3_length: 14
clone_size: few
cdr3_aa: CASSLRTPPYAQYF
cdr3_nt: TGTGCCAGCAGCCTCAGGACTCCCCCCTACGCCCAGTACTTC

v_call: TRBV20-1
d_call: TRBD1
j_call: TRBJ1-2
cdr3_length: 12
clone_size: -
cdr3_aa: CSGGEGARGYTF
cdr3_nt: TGCAGTGGGGGCGAGGGGGCGCGTGGCTACACTTTC

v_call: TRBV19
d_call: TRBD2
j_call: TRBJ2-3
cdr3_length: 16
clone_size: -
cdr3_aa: CASSTTSGRWGDTQYF
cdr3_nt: TGTGCCAGTAGTACTACTAGCGGGAGATGGGGAGATACGCAGTATTTT

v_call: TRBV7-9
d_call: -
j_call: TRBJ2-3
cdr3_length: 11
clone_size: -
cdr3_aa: CASSLGDAQYF
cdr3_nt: TGTGCCAGCAGCCTGGGCGACGCGCAGTATTTT

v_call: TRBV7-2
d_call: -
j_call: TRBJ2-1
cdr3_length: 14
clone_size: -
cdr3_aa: CASSLDGSLNEQFF
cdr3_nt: TGTGCCAGCAGCTTAGATGGGAGTCTGAATGAGCAGTTCTTC

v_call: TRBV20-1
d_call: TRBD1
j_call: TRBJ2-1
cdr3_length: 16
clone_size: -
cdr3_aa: CSARAYWDRGFNEQFF
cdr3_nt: TGCAGTGCTAGAGCTTATTGGGACAGGGGTTTCAATGAGCAGTTCTTC

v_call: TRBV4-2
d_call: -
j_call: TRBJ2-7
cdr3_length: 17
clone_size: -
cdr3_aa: CASSLTLDIGLSYEQYF
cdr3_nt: TGTGCCAGCAGCCTTACTCTGGACATCGGCCTCTCCTACGAGCAGTACTTC

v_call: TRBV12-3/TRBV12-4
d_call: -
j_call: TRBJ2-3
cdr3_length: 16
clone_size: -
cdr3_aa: CASSRSDGFGADTQYF
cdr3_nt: TGTGCCAGCAGTCGCTCCGACGGGTTTGGAGCAGATACGCAGTATTTT

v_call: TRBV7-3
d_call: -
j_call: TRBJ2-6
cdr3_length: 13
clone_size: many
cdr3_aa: CASSLTGANVLTF
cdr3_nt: TGTGCCAGCAGCTTAACTGGGGCCAACGTCCTGACTTTC

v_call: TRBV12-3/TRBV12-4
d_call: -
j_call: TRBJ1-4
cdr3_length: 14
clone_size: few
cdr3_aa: CASSLVGEQGGLFF
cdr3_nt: TGTGCCAGCAGTTTAGTAGGGGAGCAGGGCGGACTGTTTTTT

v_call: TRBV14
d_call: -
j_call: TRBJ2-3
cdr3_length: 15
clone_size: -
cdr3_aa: CASSRNRAHTDTQYF
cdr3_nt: TGTGCCAGCAGCCGGAACCGGGCCCACACAGATACGCAGTATTTT

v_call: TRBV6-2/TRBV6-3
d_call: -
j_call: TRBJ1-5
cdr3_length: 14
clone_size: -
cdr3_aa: CASRPGQVNQPQHF
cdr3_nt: TGTGCCAGCAGACCGGGACAAGTTAATCAGCCCCAGCATTTT

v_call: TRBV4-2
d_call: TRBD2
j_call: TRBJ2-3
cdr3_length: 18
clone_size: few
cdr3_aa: CASSPEHASGGLTDTQYF
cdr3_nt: TGTGCCAGCAGCCCAGAGCACGCGTCGGGAGGGCTCACAGATACGCAGTATTTT

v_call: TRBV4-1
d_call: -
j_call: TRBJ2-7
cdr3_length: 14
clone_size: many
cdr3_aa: CASSQGTRSYEQYF
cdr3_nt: TGCGCCAGCAGCCAAGGGACTCGCTCCTACGAGCAGTACTTC

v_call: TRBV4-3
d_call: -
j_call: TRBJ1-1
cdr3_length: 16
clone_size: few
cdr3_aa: CASSQGVLYRYTEAFF
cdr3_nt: TGCGCCAGCAGCCAAGGGGTTTTGTACAGGTACACTGAAGCTTTCTTT

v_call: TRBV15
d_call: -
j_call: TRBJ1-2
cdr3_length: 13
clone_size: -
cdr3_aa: CATSRVKSYGYTF
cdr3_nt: TGTGCCACCAGCAGAGTAAAAAGCTATGGCTACACCTTC

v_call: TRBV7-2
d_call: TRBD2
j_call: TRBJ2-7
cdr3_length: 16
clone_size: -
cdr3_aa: CASSLGLAGGHHEQYF
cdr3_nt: TGTGCCAGCAGCTTAGGTCTAGCGGGAGGCCACCACGAGCAGTACTTC

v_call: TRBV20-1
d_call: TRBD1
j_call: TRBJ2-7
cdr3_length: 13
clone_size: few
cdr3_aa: CSASGQGAGEQYF
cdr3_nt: TGCAGTGCGTCGGGACAGGGGGCGGGTGAGCAGTACTTC

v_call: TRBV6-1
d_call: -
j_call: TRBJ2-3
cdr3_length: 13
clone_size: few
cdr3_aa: CASNRASTDTQYF
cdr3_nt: TGTGCCAGCAACAGAGCTAGCACAGATACGCAGTATTTT

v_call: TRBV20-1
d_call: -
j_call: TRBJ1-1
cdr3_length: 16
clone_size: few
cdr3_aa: CSARDWDLGWAVEAFF
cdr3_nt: TGCAGTGCTAGAGATTGGGACTTAGGTTGGGCTGTTGAAGCTTTCTTT

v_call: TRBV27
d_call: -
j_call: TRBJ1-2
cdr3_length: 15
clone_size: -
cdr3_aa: CASSLRPTGPDGYTF
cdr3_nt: TGTGCCAGCAGTTTAAGACCAACAGGTCCCGATGGCTACACCTTC